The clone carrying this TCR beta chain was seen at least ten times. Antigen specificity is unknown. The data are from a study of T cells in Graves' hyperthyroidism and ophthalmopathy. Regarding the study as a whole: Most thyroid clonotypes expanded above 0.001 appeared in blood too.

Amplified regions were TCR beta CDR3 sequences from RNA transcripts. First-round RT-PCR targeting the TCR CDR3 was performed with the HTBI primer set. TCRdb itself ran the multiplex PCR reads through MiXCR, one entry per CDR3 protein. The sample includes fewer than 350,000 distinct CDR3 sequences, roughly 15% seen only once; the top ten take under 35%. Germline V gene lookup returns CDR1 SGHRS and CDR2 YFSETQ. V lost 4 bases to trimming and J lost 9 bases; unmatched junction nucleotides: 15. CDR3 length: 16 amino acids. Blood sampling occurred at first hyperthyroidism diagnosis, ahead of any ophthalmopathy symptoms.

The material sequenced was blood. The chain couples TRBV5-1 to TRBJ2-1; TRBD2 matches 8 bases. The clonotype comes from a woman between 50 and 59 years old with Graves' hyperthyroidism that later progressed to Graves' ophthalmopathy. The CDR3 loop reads CASSPRGVSGIGEQFF. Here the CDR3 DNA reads TGCGCCAGCAGCCCCCGGGGTGTTAGCGGGATTGGTGAGCAGTTCTTC.